This T cell receptor (beta chain) was found in a study of shared clonotypes between healthy human individuals. Study-wide context: Researchers drew samples from two women and three men aged 18 to 49. Regarding the study as a whole: Compared with clonotypes that all four donors shared, non-shared clonotypes had lower generation probabilities. Four donors shared approximately 5% of their naive CD4 clonotypes.

As regards this clone: Its antigen remains unidentified.

The data were produced by immunoSEQ multiplex PCR, yet TCRdb's version contains in-frame clones alone and is incomplete. The sample lists 650,000 to 700,000 clones, about 90% occurring once. The CDR3 runs to 15 residues. CDR1 is MGHRA, CDR2 YSYEKL, per germline. Trimming cost V 1 base and J 4 bases, with 11 bases left between them. CD8 memory cells included CD45RO+ cells plus CCR7-negative CD45RA+ TemRA cells. The sequenced sample consisted of memory CD8+ T cells from PBMCs. Subset reported: CD45RO+ cells pooled with CCR7-negative TemRA cells. The sequence was obtained from a man between 18 and 35 years old in good health. Some clones in this sample may be carry-over from other donors' samples. V gene TRBV4-1 combines with J gene TRBJ1-5; D ambiguous. The CDR3 nucleotides are TGCGCCAGCAGCCAAGGGCAAGGAACTAATCAGCCCCAGCATTTT. Its translation is CASSQGQGTNQPQHF.